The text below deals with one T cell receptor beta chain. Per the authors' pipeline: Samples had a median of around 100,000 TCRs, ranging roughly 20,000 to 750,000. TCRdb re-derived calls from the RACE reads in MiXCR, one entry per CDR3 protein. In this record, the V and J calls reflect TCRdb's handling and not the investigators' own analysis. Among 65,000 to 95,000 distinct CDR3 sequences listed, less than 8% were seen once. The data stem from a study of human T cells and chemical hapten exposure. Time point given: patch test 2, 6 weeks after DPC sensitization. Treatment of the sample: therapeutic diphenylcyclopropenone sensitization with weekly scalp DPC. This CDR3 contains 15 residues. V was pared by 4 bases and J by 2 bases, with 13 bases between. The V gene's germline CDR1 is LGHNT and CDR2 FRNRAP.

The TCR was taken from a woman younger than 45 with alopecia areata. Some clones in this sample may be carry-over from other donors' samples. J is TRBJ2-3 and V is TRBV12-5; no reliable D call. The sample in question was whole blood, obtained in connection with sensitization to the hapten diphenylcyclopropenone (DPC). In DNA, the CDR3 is TGTGCTAGTGGTTCGCAGGTTCCCCTCACAGATACGCAGTATTTT. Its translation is CASGSQVPLTDTQYF.